The rows below give T cell receptor beta chains drawn from one sample of a study of cytomegalovirus exposure and HLA in healthy donors. TCRdb's table, derived via immunoSEQ multiplex PCR, lists solely in-frame clones and lacks some. This table has around 70,000 clones, about 81% appearing once. The sample taken for sequencing was PBMCs. Receptor source: a man between 65 and 85 years old in good health and CMV-seronegative. Each CDR3 is given with its conserved first and last residue. The order of the fields is clone size, V gene, D gene, J gene, CDR3 DNA, CDR3 protein. D genes are given only for firm matches. Where a row states a size, it is once, few, many or the class of an expanded clone; other rows omit it.

few	TRBV7-2	NA	TRBJ1-4	TGTGCCAGCAAACGTACCTCTAGGGGTGAAAAACTGTTTTTT	CASKRTSRGEKLFF
NA	TRBV5-4	TRBD1	TRBJ1-2	TGTGCCAGCAGCATACAGGGGGCGGGTGGAGGCTACACCTTC	CASSIQGAGGGYTF
NA	TRBV2	TRBD1	TRBJ1-1	TGTGCCAGCAAGTCTCGGACAGGGACGGGCACTGAAGCTTTCTTT	CASKSRTGTGTEAFF
NA	TRBV10-3	NA	TRBJ2-5	TGTGCCATCAGTGAATTAGGGGCAGGCGAAAAGACCCAGTACTTC	CAISELGAGEKTQYF
once	TRBV4-1	TRBD1	TRBJ2-6	TGCGCCAGCAGCCAAGAGAGACAGGGGGCAGGTGGGGCCAACGTCCTGACTTTC	CASSQERQGAGGANVLTF
NA	TRBV6-6	NA	TRBJ1-5	TGTGCCAGCAGTCACCAGGGAAGTCAGCCCCAGCATTTT	CASSHQGSQPQHF
NA	TRBV6-5	NA	TRBJ2-1	TGTGCCAGCACCCGACGCGTGGAATCGGGGGAGCAGTTCTTC	CASTRRVESGEQFF
NA	TRBV27	TRBD2	TRBJ2-3	TGTGCCAGCAGTTTCGGGGGGGCCTCAGATACGCAGTATTTT	CASSFGGASDTQYF
NA	TRBV9	TRBD1	TRBJ2-7	TGTGCCAGCAGCGCCGTCGAGAGGACAGGCTCCAGCGAGCAGTACTTC	CASSAVERTGSSEQYF
NA	TRBV10-3	NA	TRBJ2-1	TGTGCCATCAGTCATAACATCTTTGAGCAGTTCTTC	CAISHNIFEQFF
NA	TRBV7-2	TRBD1	TRBJ2-7	TGTGCCAGCAGCTTAGCCGGGACAGAACCTTCCTACGAGCAGTACTTC	CASSLAGTEPSYEQYF
once	TRBV7-2	NA	TRBJ1-1	TGTGCCAGCAGCTACATAAGGGGGAGCACTGAAGCTTTCTTT	CASSYIRGSTEAFF